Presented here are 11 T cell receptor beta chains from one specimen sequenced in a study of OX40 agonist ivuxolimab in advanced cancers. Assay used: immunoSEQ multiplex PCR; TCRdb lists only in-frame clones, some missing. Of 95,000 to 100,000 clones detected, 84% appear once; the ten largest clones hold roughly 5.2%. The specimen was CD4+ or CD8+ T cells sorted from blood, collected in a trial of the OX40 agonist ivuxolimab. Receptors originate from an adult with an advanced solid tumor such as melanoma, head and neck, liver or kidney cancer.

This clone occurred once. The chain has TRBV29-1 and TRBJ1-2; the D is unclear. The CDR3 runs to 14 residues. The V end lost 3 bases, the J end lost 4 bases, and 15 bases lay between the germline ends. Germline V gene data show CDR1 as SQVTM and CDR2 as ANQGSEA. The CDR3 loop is CSVDPTDVGYGYTF. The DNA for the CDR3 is TGCAGCGTTGATCCGACGGACGTGGGCTATGGCTACACCTTC.

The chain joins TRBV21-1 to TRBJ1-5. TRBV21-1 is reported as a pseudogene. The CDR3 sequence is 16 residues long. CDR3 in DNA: TGTGCCAGCAGCAAAAGGGGGGACAATTGCAATCAGCCCCAGCATTTT. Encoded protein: CASSKRGDNCNQPQHF.

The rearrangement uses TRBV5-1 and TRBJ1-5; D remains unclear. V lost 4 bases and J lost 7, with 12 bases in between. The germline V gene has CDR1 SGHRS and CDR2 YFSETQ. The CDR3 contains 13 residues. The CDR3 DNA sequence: TGCGCCAGCAGCCTTCGACCTGGCCAGCCCCAGCATTTT. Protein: CASSLRPGQPQHF.

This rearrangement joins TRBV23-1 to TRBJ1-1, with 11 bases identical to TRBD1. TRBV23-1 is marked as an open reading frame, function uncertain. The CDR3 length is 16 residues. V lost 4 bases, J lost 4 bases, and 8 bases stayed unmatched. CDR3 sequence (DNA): TGCGCCAGCAGTCTTACCGGGACAGGGGGAGGCACTGAAGCTTTCTTT. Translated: CASSLTGTGGGTEAFF.

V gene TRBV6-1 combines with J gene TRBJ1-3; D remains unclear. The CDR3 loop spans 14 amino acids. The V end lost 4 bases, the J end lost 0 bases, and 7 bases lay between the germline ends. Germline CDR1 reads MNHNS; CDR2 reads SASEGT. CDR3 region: CASSAPFSGNTIYF. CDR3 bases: TGTGCCAGCAGTGCCCCGTTCTCTGGAAACACCATATATTTT.

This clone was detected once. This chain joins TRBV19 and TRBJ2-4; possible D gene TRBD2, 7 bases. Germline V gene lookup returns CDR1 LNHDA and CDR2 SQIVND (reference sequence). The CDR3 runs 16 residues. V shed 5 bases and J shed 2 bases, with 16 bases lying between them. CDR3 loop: CASSAEGGRTKNIQYF. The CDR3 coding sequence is TGTGCCAGTAGTGCAGAGGGGGGGAGGACCAAAAACATTCAGTACTTC.

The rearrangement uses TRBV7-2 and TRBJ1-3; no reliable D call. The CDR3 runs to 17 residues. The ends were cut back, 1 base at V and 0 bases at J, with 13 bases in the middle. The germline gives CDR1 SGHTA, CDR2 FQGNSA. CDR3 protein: CASSLEPQVPSGNTIYF. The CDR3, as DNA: TGTGCCAGCAGCTTAGAGCCCCAGGTCCCCTCTGGAAACACCATATATTTT.

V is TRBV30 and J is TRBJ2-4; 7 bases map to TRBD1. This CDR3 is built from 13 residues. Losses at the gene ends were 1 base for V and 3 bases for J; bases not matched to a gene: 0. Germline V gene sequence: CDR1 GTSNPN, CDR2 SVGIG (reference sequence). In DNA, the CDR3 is TGTGCCTGGAGTGGGGACAGCAAAAACATTCAGTACTTC. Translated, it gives CAWSGDSKNIQYF.

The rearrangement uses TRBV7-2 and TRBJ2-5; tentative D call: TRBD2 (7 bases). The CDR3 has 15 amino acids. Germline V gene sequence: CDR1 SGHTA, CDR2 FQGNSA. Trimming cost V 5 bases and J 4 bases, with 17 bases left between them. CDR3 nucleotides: TGTGCCAGCAGCGAGGTCCGGAGGGGGGGAGAGACCCAGTACTTC. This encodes CASSEVRRGGETQYF.

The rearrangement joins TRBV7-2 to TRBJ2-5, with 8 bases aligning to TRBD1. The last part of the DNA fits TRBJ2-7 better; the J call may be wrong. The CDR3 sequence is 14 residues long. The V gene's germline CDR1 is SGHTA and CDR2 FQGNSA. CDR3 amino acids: CASSQQGGSYEQYF. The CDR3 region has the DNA TGTGCCAGCAGCCAACAGGGGGGCTCCTACGAGCAGTACTTC.

The CDR3 loop reads CASSLTHEVAQYF. Here the CDR3 DNA reads TGTGCCAGCAGCTTGACCCACGAGGTGGCCCAGTACTTC. The rearrangement uses TRBV5-6 and TRBJ2-5; D gene unclear. There are 13 residues in the CDR3. Germline lookup yields CDR1 SGHDT and CDR2 YYEEEE. The V end lost 1 base, the J end lost 9 bases, and 13 bases lay between the germline ends.